These 11 T cell receptor beta chains share one sample of origin, sequenced in a study of control samples from healthy donors and cancer patients. Some clones are missing from TCRdb's copy, which holds only in-frame ones; the method was immunoSEQ multiplex PCR. The data show fewer than 110,000 clones, with around 88% seen just once and about 7.8% held by the top ten. Input material: blood. These receptors all stem from a man in his thirties or forties in good health.

The chain has TRBV5-6 and TRBJ2-1; 7 bases map to TRBD2. The CDR3 has 16 amino acids. The V gene's germline CDR1 is SGHDT and CDR2 YYEEEE. V shed 2 bases, J shed 3 bases, and the junction held 8 bases outside the gene matches. The CDR3 reads CASSFPSGIGYNEQFF. As DNA, the CDR3 is TGTGCCAGCAGCTTTCCCAGCGGGATAGGCTACAATGAGCAGTTCTTC.

This clone has a handful of counts. V and J are TRBV27 and TRBJ1-6; no firm D call. The germline CDR1 and CDR2 sequences are MNHEY and SMNVEV (reference sequence). Deletions cut 7 bases from V and 5 bases from J, with 9 bases between. There are 13 residues in the CDR3. CDR3 sequence: CASTVGHNSPLHF. The DNA for the CDR3 is TGTGCCAGCACCGTGGGCCATAATTCACCCCTCCACTTT.

In its sample, this clone was seen once. The CDR3 nucleotides read TGCGCCAGCAGCTGGGCGGGGGGGCTGACAGATACGCAGTATTTT. This sequence encodes CASSWAGGLTDTQYF. This chain uses TRBV5-1 with TRBJ2-3; 9 nucleotides align to TRBD2. Per the germline V gene, CDR1 is SGHRS and CDR2 is YFSETQ. This CDR3 region has 15 residues. The trim removed 3 bases at V and 3 bases at J, leaving 5 bases unmatched. Full variable domain (rest looked up from reference TRBV5-1 and TRBJ2-3): KAGVTQTPRYLIKTRGQQVTLSCSPISGHRSVSWYQQTPGQGLQFLFEYFSETQRNKGNFPGRFSGRQFSNSRSEMNVSTLELGDSALYLCASSWAGGLTDTQYFGPGTRLTVL.

The V and J genes are TRBV28 and TRBJ2-7, with 9 bases aligning to TRBD1. CDR3 size: 15 residues. The V gene's germline CDR1 is MDHEN and CDR2 SYDVKM. V was clipped by 4 bases and J by 4 bases; unmatched bases: 8. The CDR3 loop is CASSSTGTGWYEQYF. The DNA of the CDR3 is TGTGCCAGCAGTTCCACCGGGACAGGGTGGTACGAGCAGTACTTC.

This rearrangement joins TRBV18 to TRBJ1-2, with TRBD1 identical over 9 bases. CDR1 and CDR2 (germline): KGHSH, LQKENI. CDR3 size: 14 residues. J was trimmed by 6 bases and V by 4 bases; bases with no gene match: 6. DNA for the CDR3: TGTGCCAGCTCACAAGAACAGGGGGCAAATGGCTACACCTTC. Encoded protein: CASSQEQGANGYTF.

J is TRBJ2-3 and V is TRBV18; D may be TRBD1 (5 bases). Trimming removed 2 bases at V and 3 bases at J, with 12 bases between. This CDR3 comprises 15 residues. The germline V gene encodes CDR1 KGHSH and CDR2 LQKENI. CDR3 sequence reads: CASSPIEGDTDTQYF. The CDR3 nucleotides are TGTGCCAGCTCACCAATCGAAGGGGATACAGATACGCAGTATTTT.

The rearrangement links TRBV28 to TRBJ1-2; TRBD1 aligns across 7 bases. Trimming removed 5 bases from V and 8 bases from J; junction bases left unmatched: 11. This CDR3 has 14 residues. CDR1 MDHEN and CDR2 SYDVKM come from the germline V gene. The CDR3 bases are TGTGCCAGCAGTCCTGACAGGGTTCTTAGGGGCTACACCTTC. As protein: CASSPDRVLRGYTF.

This chain connects TRBV7-9 to TRBJ2-7; the match to TRBD1 covers 9 bases. The CDR3 loop spans 15 amino acids. The germline V gene has CDR1 SEHNR and CDR2 FQNEAQ (reference sequence). The trim removed 5 bases at V and 1 base at J, leaving 6 bases unmatched. CDR3 sequence reads: CASSPTQGASYEQYF. The CDR3 nucleotides read TGTGCCAGCAGCCCTACACAGGGGGCGTCCTACGAGCAGTACTTC.

The chain has TRBV27 and TRBJ1-2, with D possibly TRBD1 on 6 matching bases. Germline CDR1 MNHEY, CDR2 SMNVEV (reference sequence). Between the trimmed V and J ends, which lost 5 bases and 8 bases, there was a span of 15 bases. CDR3 length equals 13 residues. The CDR3 DNA sequence: TGTGCCAGCAGTATAACTCAAGGGGGAGGCTACACCTTC. It specifies CASSITQGGGYTF.

The chain couples TRBV4-2 to TRBJ2-5, with D possibly matching TRBD1 (6 bases). V was cut by 4 bases and J by 0 bases, with 18 bases left in between. There are 17 residues in the CDR3. The V gene's germline CDR1 is LGHNA and CDR2 YNFKEQ. The CDR3 sequence: CASSPEGELGYQETQYF. CDR3 sequence (DNA): TGTGCCAGCAGCCCAGAGGGGGAGTTGGGGTACCAAGAGACCCAGTACTTC.

The chain employs TRBV4-1 and TRBJ1-6; D not resolved. The CDR3 has 16 residues. Germline assignment: CDR1 MGHRA and CDR2 YSYEKL. Trimming shortened V by 0 bases and J by 6 bases, and 12 bases separated the two germline ends. For the CDR3, the DNA is TGCGCCAGCAGCCAAGAGCCCCAGAGTGGTAATTCACCCCTCCACTTT. Amino acids: CASSQEPQSGNSPLHF.